Listed below are T cell receptor beta chains from one sample, sequenced in a study of Ad26.COV2.S vaccination and SARS-CoV-2 variants. Only in-frame clones appear in the TCRdb table, and some are missing; sequencing was by immunoSEQ multiplex PCR. The data show around 450,000 clones, about 88% seen once. The sample consisted of peripheral blood, taken in a trial of Ad26.COV2.S vaccine versus placebo. Receptors originate from a person aged 18-60 years who received the Ad26.COV2.S COVID-19 vaccine or a placebo. The CDR3 runs from the conserved cysteine through the conserved F or W. A D gene is named only where the DNA matches it firmly. Rows give clone size only sometimes, using once, few, many, or a class for an expanded clone.

CDR3aa: CASSFPLGTVGGYTF
CDR3nt: TGTGCCAGCAGTTTCCCCCTAGGGACGGTCGGTGGCTACACCTTC
d_gene: -
j_gene: TRBJ1-2
v_gene: TRBV28
abundance: -

CDR3aa: CASSQLPSGRAKNEQFF
CDR3nt: TGTGCCAGCAGCCAATTGCCGAGCGGGAGGGCCAAGAATGAGCAGTTCTTC
d_gene: TRBD2
j_gene: TRBJ2-1
v_gene: TRBV14
abundance: -

CDR3aa: CASSRQDPPDTQYF
CDR3nt: TGTGCCAGCAGCCGCCAAGACCCCCCAGATACGCAGTATTTT
d_gene: -
j_gene: TRBJ2-3
v_gene: TRBV4-2
abundance: -

CDR3aa: CASSGQGLYGYTF
CDR3nt: TGTGCCAGCAGTGGACAGGGCCTCTATGGCTACACCTTC
d_gene: TRBD1
j_gene: TRBJ1-2
v_gene: TRBV7-2
abundance: few

CDR3aa: CASSRSGSSYNEQFF
CDR3nt: TGTGCCAGCAGCCGTAGCGGGAGCTCCTACAATGAGCAGTTCTTC
d_gene: TRBD2
j_gene: TRBJ2-1
v_gene: TRBV7-8
abundance: -

CDR3aa: CASSQEGLAVQETQYF
CDR3nt: TGTGCCAGCAGCCAAGAGGGACTAGCAGTCCAAGAGACCCAGTACTTC
d_gene: TRBD2
j_gene: TRBJ2-5
v_gene: TRBV3-1/TRBV3-2
abundance: -

CDR3aa: CASSRGVRVTGELFF
CDR3nt: TGTGCCAGCAGCCGCGGGGTGCGTGTCACCGGGGAGCTGTTTTTT
d_gene: -
j_gene: TRBJ2-2
v_gene: TRBV6-2/TRBV6-3
abundance: many

CDR3aa: CASSLKLLGFTDTQYF
CDR3nt: TGTGCCAGCAGCTTGAAATTACTGGGGTTCACAGATACGCAGTATTTT
d_gene: -
j_gene: TRBJ2-3
v_gene: TRBV5-6
abundance: -

CDR3aa: CASGQSSGTTGAGTQYF
CDR3nt: TGTGCTAGTGGCCAATCTTCCGGGACTACCGGGGCGGGGACCCAGTACTTC
d_gene: TRBD2
j_gene: TRBJ2-5
v_gene: TRBV12-5
abundance: -

CDR3aa: CASSLGNRGPNTGELFF
CDR3nt: TGTGCCAGCAGCTTAGGAAATCGGGGGCCCAACACCGGGGAGCTGTTTTTT
d_gene: -
j_gene: TRBJ2-2
v_gene: TRBV7-9
abundance: -

CDR3aa: CASSLSLAGGSYEQYF
CDR3nt: TGCGCCAGCAGCTTGTCGCTAGCGGGAGGCTCCTACGAGCAGTACTTC
d_gene: TRBD2
j_gene: TRBJ2-7
v_gene: TRBV5-1
abundance: -